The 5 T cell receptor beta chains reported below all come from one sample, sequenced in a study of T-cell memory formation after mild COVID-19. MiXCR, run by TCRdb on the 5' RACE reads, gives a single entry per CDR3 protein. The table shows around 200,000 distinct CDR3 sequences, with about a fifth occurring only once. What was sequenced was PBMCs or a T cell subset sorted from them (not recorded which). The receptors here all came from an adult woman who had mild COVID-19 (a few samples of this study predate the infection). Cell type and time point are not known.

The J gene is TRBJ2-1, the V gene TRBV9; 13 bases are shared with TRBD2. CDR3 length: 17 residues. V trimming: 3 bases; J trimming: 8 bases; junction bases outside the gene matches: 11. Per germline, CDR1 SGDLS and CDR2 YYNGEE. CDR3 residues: CASSAVSGLAGFDEQFF. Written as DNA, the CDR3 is TGTGCCAGCAGCGCAGTGTCGGGACTAGCGGGGTTCGATGAGCAGTTCTTC. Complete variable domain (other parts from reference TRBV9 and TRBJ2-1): DSGVTQTPKHLITATGQRVTLRCSPRSGDLSVYWYQQSLDQGLQFLIQYYNGEERAKGNILERFSAQQFPDLHSELNLSSLELGDSALYFCASSAVSGLAGFDEQFFGPGTRLTVL.

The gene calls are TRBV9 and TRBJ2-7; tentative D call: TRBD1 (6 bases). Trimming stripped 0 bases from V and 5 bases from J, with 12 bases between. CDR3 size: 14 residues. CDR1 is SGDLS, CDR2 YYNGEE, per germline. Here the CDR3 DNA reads TGTGCCAGCAGCGTAGGGGGGCTCGTCGACGAGCAGTACTTC. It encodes CASSVGGLVDEQYF.

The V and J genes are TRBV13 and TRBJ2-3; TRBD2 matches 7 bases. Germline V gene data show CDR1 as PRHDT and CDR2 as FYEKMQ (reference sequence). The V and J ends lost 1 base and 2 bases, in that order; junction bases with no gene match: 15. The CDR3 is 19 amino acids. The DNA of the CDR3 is TGTGCCAGCAGCTTAGACCGACTAGCCGCCAGAAGCCTCACAGATACGCAGTATTTT. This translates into CASSLDRLAARSLTDTQYF.

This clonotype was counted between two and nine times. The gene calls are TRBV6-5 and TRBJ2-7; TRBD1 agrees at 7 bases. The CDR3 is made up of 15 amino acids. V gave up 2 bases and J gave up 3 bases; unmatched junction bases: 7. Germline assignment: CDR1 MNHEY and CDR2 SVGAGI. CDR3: CASSYEPGQYYEQYF. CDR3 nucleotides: TGTGCCAGCAGTTACGAACCGGGACAGTACTACGAGCAGTACTTC.

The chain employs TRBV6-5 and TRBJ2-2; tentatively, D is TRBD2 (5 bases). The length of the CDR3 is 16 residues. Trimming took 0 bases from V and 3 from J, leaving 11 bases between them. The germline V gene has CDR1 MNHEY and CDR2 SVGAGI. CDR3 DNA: TGTGCCAGCAGTTACTCGAAAAGCGGACACACCGGGGAGCTGTTTTTT. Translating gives CASSYSKSGHTGELFF.